This section outlines one TCR beta chain sequence together with its context. V lost 3 bases and J lost 11, with 20 bases in between. The CDR3 is 15 residues long. Total RNA was isolated from each sample in quantities of at least 5.5 micrograms. The authors ran a second PCR of about 7 to 11 cycles using a sample-barcoded 5' primer and a J-beta primer mix. The study obtained at least 3 million CDR3-containing paired-end reads from every sample. TCRdb redid the calling of the 5' RACE reads with MiXCR, one entry per CDR3 protein. The profile shows about 1.8 million distinct CDR3 sequences, about 50% of them singletons. This entry belongs to a study of blood T cells in healthy people across ages.

The chain uses TRBV12-3 or TRBV12-4 and TRBJ2-1, with D maybe TRBD2 (6 bases). The clonotype originates from a woman in her forties in good health. The sample comprised blood. The CDR3 here is CASSFSAGSQTKQFF. The CDR3 DNA is TGTGCCAGCAGTTTTAGTGCGGGGAGTCAGACTAAGCAGTTCTTC.